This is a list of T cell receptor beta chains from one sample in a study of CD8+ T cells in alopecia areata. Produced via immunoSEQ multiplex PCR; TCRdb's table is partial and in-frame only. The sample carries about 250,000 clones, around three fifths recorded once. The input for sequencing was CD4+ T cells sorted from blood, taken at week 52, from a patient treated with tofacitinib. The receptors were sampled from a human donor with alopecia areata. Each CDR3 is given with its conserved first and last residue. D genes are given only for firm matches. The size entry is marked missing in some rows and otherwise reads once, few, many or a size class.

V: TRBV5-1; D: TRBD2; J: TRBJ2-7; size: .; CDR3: CASSLGLAGDEQYF; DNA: TGCGCCAGCAGCTTGGGGCTAGCGGGGGACGAGCAGTACTTC
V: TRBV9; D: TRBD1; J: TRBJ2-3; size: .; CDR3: CASSPGGPFTDTQYF; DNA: TGTGCCAGCAGTCCAGGGGGTCCCTTCACAGATACGCAGTATTTT
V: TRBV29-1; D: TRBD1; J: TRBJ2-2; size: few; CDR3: CSATTGVDTGELFF; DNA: TGCAGCGCTACGACAGGGGTGGACACCGGGGAGCTGTTTTTT
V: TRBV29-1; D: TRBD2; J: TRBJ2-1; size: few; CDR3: CSASRLAGTYNEQFF; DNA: TGCAGCGCCTCAAGGCTAGCGGGGACCTACAATGAGCAGTTCTTC
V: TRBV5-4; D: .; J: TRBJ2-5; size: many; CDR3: CASSTESQETQYF; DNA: TGTGCCAGCAGCACGGAGTCCCAAGAGACCCAGTACTTC
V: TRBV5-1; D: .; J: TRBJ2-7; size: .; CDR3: CASSLDGHTSLEQYF; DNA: TGCGCCAGCAGCTTGGACGGACATACCTCGCTCGAGCAGTACTTC
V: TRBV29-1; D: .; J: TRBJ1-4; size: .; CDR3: CSVDTSGKTVF; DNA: TGCAGCGTTGATACCTCGGGAAAAACTGTTTTT
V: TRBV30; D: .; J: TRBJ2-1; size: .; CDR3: CAWSVVGYNEQFF; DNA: TGTGCCTGGAGTGTAGTGGGTTACAATGAGCAGTTCTTC
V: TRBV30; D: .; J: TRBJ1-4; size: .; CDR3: CASGTPNEKLFF; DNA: TGTGCCTCTGGGACTCCGAATGAAAAACTGTTTTTT
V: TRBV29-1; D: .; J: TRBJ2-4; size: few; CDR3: CSARGEAKNIQYF; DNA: TGCAGCGCCCGGGGTGAGGCCAAAAACATTCAGTACTTC
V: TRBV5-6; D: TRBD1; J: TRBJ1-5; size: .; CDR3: CASSLAQGGQPQHF; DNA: TGTGCCAGCAGCTTGGCACAGGGGGGGCAGCCCCAGCATTTT
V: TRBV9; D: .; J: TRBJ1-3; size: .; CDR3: CASSVGSTGRRGNTIYF; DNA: TGTGCCAGCAGCGTAGGATCAACAGGGAGACGTGGAAACACCATATATTTT
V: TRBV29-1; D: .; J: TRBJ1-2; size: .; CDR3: CSGRTDLGYGYTF; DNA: TGCAGCGGGAGGACAGATCTAGGCTATGGCTACACCTTC
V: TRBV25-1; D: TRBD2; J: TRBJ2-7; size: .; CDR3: CASRLAGAEQYF; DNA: TGTGCCAGCAGACTAGCGGGGGCCGAGCAGTACTTC
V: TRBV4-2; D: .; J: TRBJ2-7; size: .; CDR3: CASSQDRAIPSYEQYF; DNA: TGTGCCAGCAGCCAAGATAGGGCAATCCCCTCCTACGAGCAGTACTTC
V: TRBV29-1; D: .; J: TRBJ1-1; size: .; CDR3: CSVASSTEAFF; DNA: TGCAGCGTTGCCAGCAGCACTGAAGCTTTCTTT
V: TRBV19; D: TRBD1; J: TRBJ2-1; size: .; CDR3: CASSPGQGLHEQFF; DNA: TGTGCCAGTAGTCCAGGACAGGGTTTGCATGAGCAGTTCTTC
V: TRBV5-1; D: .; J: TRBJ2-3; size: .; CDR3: CASSPGSYTDTQYF; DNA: TGCGCCAGCAGCCCCGGCTCCTACACAGATACGCAGTATTTT
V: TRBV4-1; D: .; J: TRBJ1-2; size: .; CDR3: CASSQDSAGVGYGYTF; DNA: TGCGCCAGCAGCCAAGATTCCGCAGGGGTAGGCTATGGCTACACCTTC
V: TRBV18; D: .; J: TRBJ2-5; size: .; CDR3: CASSLVAGAEETQYF; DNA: TGTGCCAGCTCACTCGTCGCGGGCGCAGAAGAGACCCAGTACTTC
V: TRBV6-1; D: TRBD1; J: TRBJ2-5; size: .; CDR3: CANNRGSGETQYF; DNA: TGTGCCAACAACAGGGGTTCGGGAGAGACCCAGTACTTC
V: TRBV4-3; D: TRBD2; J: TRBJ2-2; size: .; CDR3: CASSQGLAWGDTGELFF; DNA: TGCGCCAGCAGCCAAGGACTAGCGTGGGGAGACACCGGGGAGCTGTTTTTT
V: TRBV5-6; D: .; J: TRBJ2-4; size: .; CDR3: CASSLLGERAKNIQYF; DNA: TGTGCCAGCAGCTTGTTGGGGGAACGAGCCAAAAACATTCAGTACTTC
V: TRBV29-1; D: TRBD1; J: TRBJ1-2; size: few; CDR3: CTTDRGPYGYTF; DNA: TGCACCACGGACAGGGGGCCCTATGGCTACACCTTC
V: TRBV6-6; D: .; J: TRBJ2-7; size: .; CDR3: CASRNWSGNYEQYF; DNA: TGTGCCAGCAGAAACTGGTCCGGAAACTACGAGCAGTACTTC
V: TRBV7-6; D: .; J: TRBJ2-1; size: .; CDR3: CASSLAAGGQEQFF; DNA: TGTGCCAGCAGCTTAGCGGCCGGAGGACAAGAGCAGTTCTTC
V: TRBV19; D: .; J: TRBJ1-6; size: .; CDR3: CASNADLNSPLHF; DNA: TGTGCCAGTAACGCCGACCTGAATTCACCCCTCCACTTT
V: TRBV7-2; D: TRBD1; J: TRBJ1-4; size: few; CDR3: CASSPGDRIFEKLFF; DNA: TGTGCCAGCAGCCCTGGGGACAGGATATTTGAAAAACTGTTTTTT
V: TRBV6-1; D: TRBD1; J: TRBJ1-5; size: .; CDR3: CASSVTGGQPQHF; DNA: TGTGCCAGCAGTGTGACAGGGGGTCAGCCCCAGCATTTT
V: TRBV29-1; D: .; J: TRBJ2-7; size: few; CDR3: CSVARGSYEQYF; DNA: TGCAGCGTTGCTCGCGGGTCCTACGAGCAGTACTTC
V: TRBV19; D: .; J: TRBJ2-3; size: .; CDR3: CASRGTASTDTQYF; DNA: TGTGCCAGCCGGGGGACAGCTAGCACAGATACGCAGTATTTT
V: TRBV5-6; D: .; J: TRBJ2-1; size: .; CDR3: CASRAGHEQFF; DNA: TGTGCCAGCAGGGCTGGGCATGAGCAGTTCTTC
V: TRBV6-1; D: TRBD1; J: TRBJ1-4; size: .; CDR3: CASNAAGGREKLFF; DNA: TGTGCCAGCAATGCGGCAGGGGGAAGAGAAAAACTGTTTTTT
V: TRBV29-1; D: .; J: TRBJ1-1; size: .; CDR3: CSGAGPGTEAFF; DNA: TGCAGCGGGGCAGGGCCTGGGACTGAAGCTTTCTTT
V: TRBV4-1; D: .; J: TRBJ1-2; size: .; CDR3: CASSQGPDPGHSYGYTF; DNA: TGCGCCAGCAGCCAAGGCCCGGATCCGGGACACAGCTATGGCTACACCTTC
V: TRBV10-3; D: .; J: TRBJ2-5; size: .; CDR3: CAISDRQLETQYF; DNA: TGTGCCATCAGTGACAGACAATTAGAGACCCAGTACTTC
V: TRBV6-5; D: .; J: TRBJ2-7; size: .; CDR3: CASSYSDEQYF; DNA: TGTGCCAGCAGTTACAGCGACGAGCAGTACTTC
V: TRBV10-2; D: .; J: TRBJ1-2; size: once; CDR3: CASSLDRWRGYTF; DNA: TGCGCCAGCAGCCTTGACAGGTGGAGGGGCTACACCTTC
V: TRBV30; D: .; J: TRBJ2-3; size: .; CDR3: CASAPGPVTDTQYF; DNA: TGTGCCTCCGCTCCCGGGCCTGTCACAGATACACAGTATTTT
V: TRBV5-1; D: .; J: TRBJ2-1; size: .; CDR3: CASSLDPSDLYNEQFF; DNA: TGCGCCAGCAGCTTGGATCCGTCCGACCTCTACAATGAGCAGTTCTTC
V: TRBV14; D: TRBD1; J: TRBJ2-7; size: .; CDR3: CASSQVPGGRPDYEQYF; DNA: TGTGCCAGCAGCCAAGTTCCAGGGGGCCGACCCGACTACGAGCAGTACTTC
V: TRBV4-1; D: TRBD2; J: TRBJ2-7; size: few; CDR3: CASSRRRASGGPDSSYEQYF; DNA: TGCGCCAGCAGCCGGCGAAGAGCTAGCGGGGGGCCCGATAGCTCCTACGAGCAGTACTTC
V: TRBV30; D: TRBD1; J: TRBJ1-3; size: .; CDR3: CAWEKTGGFGNTIYF; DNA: TGTGCCTGGGAAAAAACAGGGGGCTTTGGAAACACCATATATTTT
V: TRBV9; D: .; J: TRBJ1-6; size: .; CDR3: CASSLSPRDSPLHF; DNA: TGTGCCAGCAGCCTAAGTCCTCGTGATTCACCCCTCCACTTT
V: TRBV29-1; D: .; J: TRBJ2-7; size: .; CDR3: CSVERGGNEQYF; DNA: TGCAGCGTTGAAAGGGGGGGCAACGAGCAGTACTTC
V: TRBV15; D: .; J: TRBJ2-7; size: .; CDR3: CATSRELAGEPYEQYF; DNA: TGTGCCACCAGCAGAGAATTGGCAGGGGAACCCTACGAGCAGTACTTC
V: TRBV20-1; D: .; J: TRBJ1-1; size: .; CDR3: CSARGNTEAFF; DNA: TGCAGTGCTAGGGGAAACACTGAAGCTTTCTTT
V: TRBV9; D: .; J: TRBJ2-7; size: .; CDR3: CASSVSVSMSYEQYF; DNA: TGTGCCAGCAGCGTGTCAGTGTCTATGTCCTACGAGCAGTACTTC
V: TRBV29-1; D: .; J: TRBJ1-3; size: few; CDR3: CSANRDFAGNTIYF; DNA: TGCAGCGCCAACAGGGATTTTGCTGGAAACACCATATATTTT
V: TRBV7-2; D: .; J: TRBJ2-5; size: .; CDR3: CASSLAGGLTRRTQYF; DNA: TGTGCCAGCAGCTTAGCGGGAGGACTTACAAGGCGGACCCAGTACTTC
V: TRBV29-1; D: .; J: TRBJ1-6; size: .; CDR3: CSVARDWNSPLHF; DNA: TGCAGCGTTGCCAGGGATTGGAATTCACCCCTCCACTTT
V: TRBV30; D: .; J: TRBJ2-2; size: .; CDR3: CAWSVHQTGELFF; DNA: TGTGCCTGGAGTGTTCATCAGACGGGGGAGCTGTTTTTT
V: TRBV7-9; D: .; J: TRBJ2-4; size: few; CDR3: CASCRGEAKNIQYF; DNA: TGTGCCAGCTGCCGTGGGGAAGCCAAAAACATTCAGTACTTC
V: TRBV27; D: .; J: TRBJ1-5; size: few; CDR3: CASTRPGSNQPQHF; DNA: TGTGCCAGCACCCGCCCAGGTAGCAATCAGCCCCAGCATTTT
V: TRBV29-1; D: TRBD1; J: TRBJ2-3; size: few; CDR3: CSVQTKQGWADTQYF; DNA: TGCAGCGTTCAAACCAAACAGGGGTGGGCAGATACGCAGTATTTT
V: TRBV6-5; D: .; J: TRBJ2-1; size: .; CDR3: CAISPSHGDWNEQFF; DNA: TGTGCCATCAGTCCGTCGCATGGGGATTGGAATGAGCAGTTCTTC
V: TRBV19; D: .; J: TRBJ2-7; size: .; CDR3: CASSMYGPYEQYF; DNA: TGTGCCAGTAGTATGTACGGACCCTACGAGCAGTACTTC
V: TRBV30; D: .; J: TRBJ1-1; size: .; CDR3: CAWSVLGNTEAFF; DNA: TGTGCCTGGAGTGTGTTGGGGAACACTGAAGCTTTCTTT
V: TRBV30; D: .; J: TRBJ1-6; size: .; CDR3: CAWTLPAAPLHF; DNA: TGTGCCTGGACCCTACCGGCGGCACCCCTCCACTTT
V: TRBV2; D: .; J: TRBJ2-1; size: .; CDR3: CASTRTDFINEQFF; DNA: TGTGCCAGCACTAGGACAGATTTTATCAATGAGCAGTTCTTC